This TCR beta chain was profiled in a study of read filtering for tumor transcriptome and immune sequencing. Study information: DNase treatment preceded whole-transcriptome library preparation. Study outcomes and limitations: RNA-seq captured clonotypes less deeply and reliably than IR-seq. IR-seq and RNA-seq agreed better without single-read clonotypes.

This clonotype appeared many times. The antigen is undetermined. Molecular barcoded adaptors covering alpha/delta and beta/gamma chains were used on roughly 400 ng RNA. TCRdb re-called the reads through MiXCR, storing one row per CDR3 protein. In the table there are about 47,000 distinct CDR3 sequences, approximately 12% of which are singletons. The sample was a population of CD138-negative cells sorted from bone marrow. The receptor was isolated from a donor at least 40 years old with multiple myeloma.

The CDR3: CASSFGTSYNEQFF. CDR3 nucleotides: TGTGCCAGCAGCTTCGGGACATCCTACAATGAGCAGTTCTTC. The rearrangement joins TRBV11-1 to TRBJ2-1, with a weak D call TRBD1 (6 bases). The CDR3 runs 14 residues. V was cut by 3 bases and J by 1 base, with 7 bases left in between. CDR1 is SGHAT, CDR2 FQDESV, per germline (reference sequence).